The next 14 T cell receptor beta chains were all read from a single sample in a study of T-cell memory formation after mild COVID-19 (dated by TCRdb to the early 2020s). Libraries were prepared through 5' RACE. The listed sequencing device is Illumina NovaSeq 6000. Using fastp trimming at Q25 and MiXCR clonotype assembly, TCRdb reanalyzed the public sequencing data and kept in-frame beta chains. Rows matching on CDR3 protein sequence are summarized as one entry with the most common DNA and genes. The sample records 25,000 to 35,000 distinct CDR3 sequences, approximately 7% of which are singletons. The ten most abundant clones make up less than 15% of the sample. The sequencing input was PBMCs or a T cell subset sorted from them (not recorded which). These receptors were taken from an adult woman who had mild COVID-19 (a few samples of this study predate the infection). The sample titles of this study are shuffled in the database, so cell type and time point are left out; the donor was told from shared clones.

This chain uses TRBV7-3 with TRBJ2-3, with D perhaps TRBD1 (6 bases). V lost 5 bases to trimming and J lost 0 bases, with 15 bases between them. CDR3 length: 16 residues. CDR1 is SGHTA, CDR2 FQGTGA, per germline. In DNA form, the CDR3 reads TGTGCCAGCAGCATTCTCGACAGGCATAGCACAGATACGCAGTATTTT. It translates to CASSILDRHSTDTQYF.

This clonotype was recorded at least ten times. V is TRBV19 and J is TRBJ1-4, with D uncertain. The V end lost 10 bases, the J end lost 3 bases, and 9 bases lay between the germline ends. CDR1 LNHDA and CDR2 SQIVND come from the germline V gene (reference sequence). The CDR3 has 12 amino acids. The CDR3: CATGVANEKLFF. In DNA form, the CDR3 reads TGTGCCACAGGAGTGGCTAATGAAAAACTGTTTTTT.

This clonotype has just a few counts. The chain links TRBV5-1 to TRBJ2-3; D perhaps matches TRBD1 (6 bases). The V gene lost 4 bases and the J gene lost 4 bases, with 19 bases spanning the gap. The CDR3 is 16 amino acids. Per germline, CDR1 SGHRS and CDR2 YFSETQ. The DNA for the CDR3 is TGCGCCAGCAGCCCAATCACGACAGGTCGCGCAGATACGCAGTATTTT. This sequence encodes CASSPITTGRADTQYF.

This clonotype was recorded at least ten times. The chain has TRBV12-3 or TRBV12-4 and TRBJ2-7; TRBD2 matches 14 bases. The CDR3 sequence is 17 residues long. V dropped 9 bases and J dropped 3; count of bases not matched to a gene: 13. CDR3 DNA: TGTGCCAGTTCGGGACTAGCGGGAGAAGGGGGACACTACGAGCAGTACTTC. It encodes CASSGLAGEGGHYEQYF.

Many counts were recorded for this clonotype. This chain connects TRBV29-1 to TRBJ2-3; TRBD1 is a possible D gene (6 bases). The CDR3 contains 16 residues. Trimming removed 5 bases from V and 3 bases from J, with 21 bases in between. Germline CDR1 SQVTM, CDR2 ANQGSEA. CDR3: CSVTTQQGKRTDTQYF. CDR3 DNA sequence: TGCAGCGTTACGACCCAACAGGGAAAGAGAACAGATACGCAGTATTTT.

At least ten counts were recorded for this clonotype. The J gene is TRBJ1-2, the V gene TRBV6-4, with 7 bases aligning to TRBD1. The germline gives CDR1 MRHNA, CDR2 SNTAGT. Trimming at V came to 5 bases and at J to 0 bases, leaving 3 bases not matched to a gene. CDR3 length: 14 amino acids. The chain's CDR3 is CASSPTGSNYGYTF. CDR3 coding DNA: TGTGCCAGCAGTCCGACAGGGTCTAACTATGGCTACACCTTC.

This sequence joins TRBV29-1 and TRBJ2-5; tentatively, D is TRBD1 (5 bases). CDR3 size: 11 residues. Germline CDR1 reads SQVTM; CDR2 reads ANQGSEA. V gave up 7 bases and J gave up 4 bases, with 10 bases separating them. The CDR3 DNA reads TGCAGCGCAAAGGACACAGAGACCCAGTACTTC. It specifies CSAKDTETQYF.

This clonotype was detected many times. The gene calls are TRBV7-3 and TRBJ2-5, with TRBD2 matching 8 bases. V gave up 5 bases and J gave up 4 bases; unmatched junction bases: 12. Germline CDR1 reads SGHTA; CDR2 reads FQGTGA. There are 16 residues in the CDR3. CDR3 loop: CASSLPGSTSAETQYF. In nucleotides, the CDR3 is TGTGCCAGCAGCCTCCCCGGATCGACTAGCGCAGAGACCCAGTACTTC.

This clonotype has a count of ten or more. The chain is built from TRBV6-2 or TRBV6-3 and TRBJ1-1; possibly TRBD1 for D (5 bases). V was shortened by 0 bases and J by 3 bases, with 8 bases between the two germline ends. The CDR3 extends over 14 amino acids. Looked up from germline, CDR1 is MNHEY and CDR2 is SVGEGT. The CDR3 DNA is TGTGCCAGCAGTTACTCTCACAGGTACACTGAAGCTTTCTTT. As protein: CASSYSHRYTEAFF.

Many counts were recorded for this clonotype. The chain carries TRBV21-1 and TRBJ1-1. TRBV21-1 is assigned pseudogene status. CDR3 length equals 15 residues. This CDR3 reads CASSAGGGWNTEAFF. Here the CDR3 DNA reads TGTGCCAGCAGCGCCGGGGGGGGTTGGAACACTGAAGCTTTCTTT.

This clonotype was observed once. The chain joins TRBV7-3 to TRBJ2-3; D is undetermined. Per the germline V gene, CDR1 is SGHTA and CDR2 is FQGTGA. Between the trimmed V and J ends, which lost 4 bases and 3 bases, there was a span of 11 bases. The CDR3 is 14 amino acids. This CDR3 reads CASSSGLRTDTQYF. The CDR3 DNA is TGTGCCAGCAGCTCGGGCCTTCGGACAGATACGCAGTATTTT.

This clonotype was seen ten or more times. The chain is built from TRBV15 and TRBJ2-2; D gene uncertain. The CDR3 has 14 residues. The V end lost 8 bases, the J end lost 0 bases, and 10 bases lay between the germline ends. Germline lookup yields CDR1 LNHNV and CDR2 YYDKDF (reference sequence). The CDR3 DNA sequence: TGTGCCACCTCGGCCGGACCGAACACCGGGGAGCTGTTTTTT. It translates to CATSAGPNTGELFF.

Only a few counts were recorded for this clonotype. J is TRBJ2-7 and V is TRBV5-4; D perhaps matches TRBD2 (6 bases). The V end was cut by 4 bases, the J end by 3 bases, with 14 bases between. Germline V gives CDR1 SGHNT, CDR2 YYREEE (reference sequence). CDR3 length: 14 amino acids. The CDR3 sequence: CASSRGGTDYEQYF. The DNA of the CDR3 is TGTGCCAGCAGCAGAGGCGGGACTGACTACGAGCAGTACTTC.

The V call is TRBV5-6, the J call TRBJ2-3, with 8 positions matching TRBD2. V shed 0 bases and J 6 bases; nucleotides not matched to a gene: 12. This CDR3 contains 17 residues. The germline gives CDR1 SGHDT, CDR2 YYEEEE. The DNA for the CDR3 is TGTGCCAGCAGCTTGGCCGGATTAGCGGGACCTGGCGATACGCAGTATTTT. Translation: CASSLAGLAGPGDTQYF.